This entry concerns a single T cell receptor beta chain. Its recognized antigen is unknown. The input lacks base qualities; no much larger clone sits a single base away. The donors were roughly 40 Caucasian individuals from Russia, aged roughly 6 to 95 years, who were systemically healthy. Roughly 9.5 milliliters of peripheral blood were drawn from each donor into EDTA-treated Vacutainer tubes. Ficoll-Paque density-gradient centrifugation was used to isolate PBMCs, with at least 7 million per sample. Trizol reagent was used to extract total RNA from PBMCs, with at least 5.5 micrograms per sample. The percentages of naive CD45RAhigh/CD27high T cells were determined by flow cytometry on a PBMC aliquot from every donor. V is shortened by 0 bases, J by 3 bases, and the region joining them spans 12 bases. Spanning cysteine to phenylalanine, the CDR3 consists of 16 amino acids. Only the CDR3 DNA stays, 48 bases, in frame from base 1. CDR1 is given as MNHEY and CDR2 as SVGEGT, both from the germline V gene.

This sample is part of a study of blood T cells in healthy people across ages (dated by TCRdb to about 2015). Concerning the study at large: In model experiments, template switching captured about one uniquely barcoded TCR beta cDNA molecule for every two T cells. Using deep sequencing normalized with unique cDNA molecular identifiers, the study measured how TCR beta repertoire diversity changes with age. Donors were grouped into four age groups: young (average approximately 16 years), middle-aged (around 39), aged (about 60) and long-lived (just over 80). To avoid experimental bias, donors of different ages were distributed randomly across sequencing lanes. Using the same blood draw, the study looked at two additional independent replicas of 1 million unique cDNA reads for two donors, one aged 18 to 30 and the other aged 80 or older. Broader findings and caveats from the paper: Observed TCR beta diversity per million T cells fell roughly linearly with age, and a significant reduction was already apparent by age roughly 41. Compared with the aged group, more naive CD4+ T cells, fewer expanded clones and increased TCR diversity were shown by the long-lived group, suggesting age selection. Bulk unsorted PBMC profiling prevented conclusive comparison of naive and antigen-experienced compartments. There was a strong correlation between observed TCR beta diversity and the percentage of naive T cells measured by flow cytometry. The CMV infection status of donors was not known, potentially confounding age-related changes in expanded clonotypes. Total diversity estimates from one million sequenced T cells were considered lower bounds and underestimates.

Library preparation used 5' RACE. Sequenced on an Illumina HiSeq 2500. A second PCR of roughly 7 to 12 cycles was run with a J-beta primer mix and a sample-barcoded 5' primer. Each TCR beta cDNA molecule received a unique molecular identifier from a template-switch 5' adaptor carrying 12 random nucleotides. Each sample yielded at least 2.5 million CDR3-containing paired-end reads. First-strand cDNA synthesis was performed from all RNA using the Mint cDNA synthesis kit, with priming by a TRBC-specific oligonucleotide. All cDNA was treated with uracil-DNA glycosylase and then went through a first 18-cycle PCR with the universal primers M1SS and BC2_uni_R. As for the original processing: For normalization, 1 million high-quality reads were randomly selected from each sample, with every read carrying a distinct molecular identifier. Reads sharing molecular identifiers were discarded rather than binned into consensus sequences. MiTCR, with a Q25 quality threshold and the strictest error-elimination algorithm, was used for CDR3 identification, clonotype clustering and error correction. Lower-bound total TCR beta diversity was estimated with a nonparametric unseen species model using Euler transformation. TCRdb took the public reads, trimmed them with fastp at Q25, ran MiXCR for clone calling and kept in-frame beta chains. Merged by CDR3 protein, the rows form single entries marked with the most common genes and DNA. TCRdb assigned the V and J calls; the authors' analysis was not used. This sample has over a million distinct CDR3 sequences in its table, and approximately 39% of those were observed once. The ten largest clones represent around 4% of the sample.

Sequencing was done on a sample of blood. This clonotype was sampled from a woman aged 18 to 35 in good health. The V gene is TRBV6-2 or TRBV6-3 and the J gene is TRBJ2-1, and perhaps TRBD2 as D gene, on 6 matching bases. The CDR3 reads as follows: CASSYSRAGIYNEQFF. The base sequence is TGTGCCAGCAGTTACTCGAGGGCGGGAATCTACAATGAGCAGTTCTTC.